Here is one TCR beta chain with its context. Authors' analysis steps: Lowest detectable productive clonotype frequency was 2.59 x 10-5. Libraries were prepared by immunoSEQ multiplex PCR; TCRdb keeps only in-frame clonotypes and omits some of them. That table is the source of V, J and clone size, and D and trimming were worked out from the DNA. The table records nearly 35,000 clones, roughly four fifths of them present only once. This sample is part of a study of STAT5B mutations in CD4+ large granular lymphocyte leukemia. The sample consisted of CD4+ T cells from blood buffy coats. The source is a human donor in good health.

The CDR3 DNA follows: TGTGCCAGCAGCCCGAACACCGGGGAGCTGTTTTTT. It translates to CASSPNTGELFF. The rearrangement joins TRBV7-3 to TRBJ2-2; D not certain. The CDR3 runs to 12 residues. The V gene's germline CDR1 is SGHTA and CDR2 FQGTGA. V gave up 5 bases and J gave up 0 bases, with 1 base separating them.